The 25 T cell receptor beta chains below were found in one sample sequenced in a study of T cell responses to AZD1222 COVID-19 vaccine. Clones were read by immunoSEQ multiplex PCR, and TCRdb kept only the in-frame ones, dropping some. The sample carries some 130,000 clones, approximately 90% recorded once. The specimen comprised peripheral blood, sampled 28 days after the second AZD1222 dose. The receptor set was obtained from an adult who received the AZD1222 COVID-19 vaccine.

This clone appeared a single time. The chain couples TRBV9 to TRBJ2-3; TRBD2 aligns across 14 bases. CDR3 length equals 17 residues. The J segment lost 5 bases and the V segment lost 4 bases, leaving 9 bases of the junction unmatched. Germline V gene sequence: CDR1 SGDLS, CDR2 YYNGEE. The DNA of the CDR3 is TGTGCCAGCAGCCCGCGACTAGCGGGAGGGTCGATAGATACGCAGTATTTT. Amino acids: CASSPRLAGGSIDTQYF.

The chain carries TRBV28 and TRBJ2-3; D might be TRBD2 (6 bases). Trimming stripped 6 bases from V and 3 bases from J, with 22 bases between. The CDR3 is 17 residues long. Germline-derived CDR1 and CDR2 are MDHEN and SYDVKM. Written as DNA, the CDR3 is TGTGCCAGCAGGCCTACCGATAGGAGGGCCCGGACAGATACGCAGTATTTT. This codes for CASRPTDRRARTDTQYF.

This clone was found once. This chain connects TRBV5-4 to TRBJ2-7, with TRBD2 matching over 7 bases. Germline V gene data show CDR1 as SGHNT and CDR2 as YYREEE (reference sequence). The V gene end was trimmed by 0 bases and the J gene end by 7 bases; junction bases not matched to a gene: 7. The CDR3 runs 14 residues. This chain's CDR3 is CASSLAGTIREQYF. In nucleotides, the CDR3 is TGTGCCAGCAGCTTGGCGGGGACTATTCGGGAGCAGTACTTC.

This chain joins TRBV7-9 and TRBJ1-1, with D hard to call. V shed 5 bases and J shed 5 bases, with 6 bases lying between them. This CDR3 region has 11 residues. Germline V gene sequence: CDR1 SEHNR, CDR2 FQNEAQ (reference sequence). The CDR3 here is CASSPTTEAFF. The DNA of the CDR3 is TGTGCCAGCAGCCCGACAACTGAAGCTTTCTTT. Combining the CDR3 with reference TRBV7-9 and TRBJ1-1 gives the whole variable domain DTGVSQNPRHKITKRGQNVTFRCDPISEHNRLYWYRQTLGQGPEFLTYFQNEAQLEKSRLLSDRFSAERPKGSFSTLEIQRTEQGDSAMYLCASSPTTEAFFGQGTRLTVV.

CDR3 sequence reads: CASLDGTRGTEAFF. The CDR3 DNA follows: TGTGCCAGCCTGGACGGGACTCGGGGCACTGAAGCTTTCTTT. V usage is TRBV2 and J usage is TRBJ1-1; D perhaps matches TRBD1 (5 bases). CDR3 length: 14 residues. V lost 8 bases and J lost 4, with 17 bases in between. Germline CDR1 is SNHLY and CDR2 is FYNNEI.

The genes are TRBV5-1 and TRBJ2-6; D ambiguous. V was clipped by 0 bases and J by 2 bases, with 6 bases between them. Germline V gene data show CDR1 as SGHRS and CDR2 as YFSETQ. This CDR3 has 15 residues. In DNA, the CDR3 is TGCGCCAGCAGCTTGGGCCCGACTGGGGCCAACGTCCTGACTTTC. Its protein is CASSLGPTGANVLTF.

V and J are TRBV15 and TRBJ2-7; TRBD2 might be the D (5 bases). Germline CDR1 LNHNV, CDR2 YYDKDF (reference sequence). V was cut by 0 bases and J by 5 bases, with 11 bases left in between. This CDR3 region has 14 residues. The CDR3 DNA sequence: TGTGCCACCAGCAGAGATGTGGGAGTAGACGAGCAGTACTTC. Protein: CATSRDVGVDEQYF.

V gene TRBV21-1 combines with J gene TRBJ2-4; the DNA was not compared with TRBD1, the D call given in the table. TRBV21-1 is marked as a pseudogene. The CDR3 runs to 16 residues. CDR3 coding DNA: TGTGCCAGCAGCAAAGAAAAGGGACAAGGAATTGGCATTCAGTACTTC. It translates to CASSKEKGQGIGIQYF.

This chain uses TRBV6-5 with TRBJ2-7; the D gene is possibly TRBD2 (5 bases). This CDR3 spans 14 amino acids. Trimming took off 0 bases at V and 3 bases at J, with 9 bases between the two ends. Germline CDR1 reads MNHEY; CDR2 reads SVGAGI. The CDR3, as DNA: TGTGCCAGCAGTTACTCCCGCGGAGGCTACGAGCAGTACTTC. As protein: CASSYSRGGYEQYF.

The rearrangement links TRBV30 to TRBJ1-6; D remains unclear. V gave up 0 bases and J gave up 3 bases, with 6 bases separating them. The CDR3 has 14 amino acids. CDR1 is GTSNPN and CDR2 is SVGIG in the germline V gene (reference sequence). CDR3 sequence reads: CAWSVQNYNSPLHF. DNA of the CDR3: TGTGCCTGGAGTGTGCAAAACTATAATTCACCCCTCCACTTT.

The chain recombines TRBV30 with TRBJ2-5, with D possibly being TRBD1 (6 bases). V lost 7 bases, J lost 5 bases, and 20 bases lay in between. CDR1 and CDR2 (germline): GTSNPN, SVGIG (reference sequence). CDR3 size: 14 residues. The CDR3 bases are TGTGCCTCCCACGGCTCACAGGGTGGGGAGACCCAGTACTTC. Translation gives CASHGSQGGETQYF.

The gene calls are TRBV19 and TRBJ2-7; 7 positions match TRBD1. Germline assignment: CDR1 LNHDA and CDR2 SQIVND (reference sequence). J lost 2 bases, V lost 9 bases, and 10 bases had no gene match. The CDR3 totals 14 residues. For the CDR3, the DNA is TGTGCCAGCCGCAAGGGGGCAGCAGCCTACGAGCAGTACTTC. Its protein is CASRKGAAAYEQYF. The full variable domain, its missing parts supplied by reference TRBV19 and TRBJ2-7, is DGGITQSPKYLFRKEGQNVTLSCEQNLNHDAMYWYRQDPGQGLRLIYYSQIVNDFQKGDIAEGYSVSREKKESFPLTVTSAQKNPTAFYLCASRKGAAAYEQYFGPGTRLTVT.

This chain links TRBV6-1 with TRBJ1-2; D ambiguous. Trimming pared 2 bases from V and 3 bases from J, leaving 7 bases between. Looked up from germline, CDR1 is MNHNS and CDR2 is SASEGT. The CDR3 length is 13 residues. CDR3 sequence: CASSERVDYGYTF. The CDR3 nucleotides are TGTGCCAGCAGTGAACGGGTGGACTATGGCTACACCTTC.

The chain combines TRBV20-1 with TRBJ2-3; unclear D gene. Germline V CDR1 and CDR2: DFQATT, SNEGSKA (reference sequence). Trimming shortened V by 3 bases and J by 4 bases, and 8 bases separated the two germline ends. The CDR3 sequence is 12 residues long. This chain's CDR3 is CSASPRADTQYF. As DNA, the CDR3 is TGCAGTGCTAGTCCAAGGGCAGATACGCAGTATTTT.

The chain couples TRBV6-5 to TRBJ2-1; perhaps D is TRBD1 or TRBD2 (5 bases each). Germline V gene data show CDR1 as MNHEY and CDR2 as SVGAGI. V lost 7 bases and J lost 4, with 17 bases in between. The CDR3 covers 15 residues. The CDR3 region is CASIRGPDGYNEQFF. In nucleotides, the CDR3 is TGTGCCAGCATCCGGGGCCCCGATGGTTACAATGAGCAGTTCTTC.

In this sample, this clone turned up a few times. The chain employs TRBV7-8 and TRBJ2-7, with 9 bases lining up with TRBD1. The CDR3 consists of 13 residues. With V trimmed by 1 base and J by 6 bases, 1 base remained unmatched. The V gene's germline CDR1 is SGHVS and CDR2 FQNEAQ. The CDR3 is CASSLGGQGEQYF. The CDR3 DNA reads as TGTGCCAGCAGCTTAGGGGGACAGGGCGAGCAGTACTTC.

The chain joins TRBV9 to TRBJ2-3; maybe TRBD2 (5 bases). CDR3 length: 16 amino acids. Germline V CDR1 and CDR2: SGDLS, YYNGEE. Trimming removed 0 bases at V and 2 bases at J, with 13 bases between. The CDR3 DNA is TGTGCCAGCAGCGTAGCCCTACTAGGAACCACAGATACGCAGTATTTT. Protein sequence: CASSVALLGTTDTQYF.

This chain connects TRBV18 to TRBJ1-2; D possibly corresponds to TRBD1 (6 bases). The CDR3 consists of 13 residues. Trimming took off 3 bases at V and 4 bases at J, with 9 bases between the two ends. Germline V gene lookup returns CDR1 KGHSH and CDR2 LQKENI. The CDR3: CASSPDRTYGYTF. DNA of the CDR3: TGTGCCAGCTCACCGGACAGAACCTATGGCTACACCTTC.

V gene TRBV30 combines with J gene TRBJ2-2; no firm D call. Germline CDR1 is GTSNPN and CDR2 is SVGIG (reference sequence). The V gene lost 0 bases and the J gene lost 5 bases, with 1 base spanning the gap. The CDR3 is made up of 11 amino acids. The CDR3 loop reads CAWSVTGELFF. CDR3 DNA: TGTGCCTGGAGTGTAACCGGGGAGCTGTTTTTT.

V gene TRBV5-1 combines with J gene TRBJ2-7, with D perhaps matching TRBD1 (6 bases). Per the germline V gene, CDR1 is SGHRS and CDR2 is YFSETQ. V was trimmed by 4 bases and J by 3 bases, leaving 14 bases between them. CDR3 size: 14 residues. CDR3 DNA sequence: TGCGCCAGCAGCCCACAGGGTCCTCTCTACGAGCAGTACTTC. It specifies CASSPQGPLYEQYF.

The chain carries TRBV18 and TRBJ2-1; tentatively, D is TRBD2 (5 bases). CDR3 size: 13 residues. V lost 2 bases and J 5 bases, leaving 7 bases between the germline ends. Germline CDR1 KGHSH, CDR2 LQKENI. As DNA, the CDR3 is TGTGCCAGCTCACCAGGACTTAACAATGAGCAGTTCTTC. This translates into CASSPGLNNEQFF. The complete variable domain, with remaining parts taken from reference TRBV18 and TRBJ2-1, reads NAGVMQNPRHLVRRRGQEARLRCSPMKGHSHVYWYRQLPEEGLKFMVYLQKENIIDESGMPKERFSAEFPKEGPSILRIQQVVRGDSAAYFCASSPGLNNEQFFGPGTRLTVL.

J is TRBJ2-5 and V is TRBV5-1; TRBD1 aligns across 10 bases. This CDR3 region has 14 residues. J lost 4 bases, V lost 2 bases, and 2 bases had no gene match. Per the germline V gene, CDR1 is SGHRS and CDR2 is YFSETQ. The CDR3 sequence is CASSFGDRGETQYF. DNA for the CDR3: TGCGCCAGCAGCTTCGGGGACAGGGGAGAGACCCAGTACTTC.

The chain recombines TRBV24-1 with TRBJ1-2; 7 nucleotides agree with TRBD1. Losses at the gene ends were 5 bases for V and 4 bases for J; bases not matched to a gene: 6. Per the germline V gene, CDR1 is KGHDR and CDR2 is SFDVKD. The CDR3 is 14 residues long. In nucleotides, the CDR3 is TGTGCCACCAGTGCCCAGGGGGGGGTCTATGGCTACACCTTC. Translating gives CATSAQGGVYGYTF.

This rearrangement joins TRBV29-1 to TRBJ2-1; D unclear. CDR1 SQVTM and CDR2 ANQGSEA come from the germline V gene. The ends were cut back, 4 bases at V and 7 bases at J, with 8 bases in the middle. CDR3 length: 11 amino acids. Written as DNA, the CDR3 is TGCAGCGTTGGCTATACAAATGAGCAGTTCTTC. Translation gives CSVGYTNEQFF.

V is TRBV7-3 and J is TRBJ2-1; 11 nucleotides agree with TRBD2. The germline gives CDR1 SGHTA, CDR2 FQGTGA. Unmatched junction bases numbered 11, after V lost 7 bases and J lost 6 bases. The CDR3 length is 16 residues. The CDR3 region is CASTLRASGGINEQFF. Here the CDR3 DNA reads TGTGCCAGCACCCTTCGAGCTAGCGGGGGGATCAATGAGCAGTTCTTC. The full variable domain, its missing parts supplied by reference TRBV7-3 and TRBJ2-1, is GAGVSQTPSNKVTEKGKYVELRCDPISGHTALYWYRQSLGQGPEFLIYFQGTGAADDSGLPNDRFFAVRPEGSVSTLKIQRTERGDSAVYLCASTLRASGGINEQFFGPGTRLTVL.